These T cell receptor beta chains were read from a single sample in a study of blood T cell repertoires in COVID-19. Here immunoSEQ multiplex PCR was the method, and the copy in TCRdb shows in-frame clones only, minus some. The table records roughly 150,000 clones, 85% of them present only once. Sequenced: peripheral blood. The receptors originated from a woman of 80 years or more with COVID-19, enrolled during active disease. CDR3s include the opening cysteine and the closing phenylalanine or tryptophan.

V gene: TRBV11-2
J gene: TRBJ1-1
CDR3 protein: CASSLVEGGSVEAFF

V gene: TRBV6-1
J gene: TRBJ1-5
CDR3 protein: CASSEAPRNIEHF

V gene: TRBV11-2
J gene: TRBJ2-3
CDR3 protein: CASTEADTQYF

V gene: TRBV9
J gene: TRBJ2-3
CDR3 protein: CASSVEVAKDTQYF

V gene: TRBV20-1
J gene: TRBJ1-1
CDR3 protein: CSARGPAGAFF

V gene: TRBV9
J gene: TRBJ2-7
CDR3 protein: CASSPRQGSHEQYF

V gene: TRBV18
J gene: TRBJ2-1
CDR3 protein: CASSPRSGGAHNEQFF

V gene: TRBV7-8
J gene: TRBJ2-1
CDR3 protein: CASSLRDRSNEQFF

V gene: TRBV11-2
J gene: TRBJ2-1
CDR3 protein: CASSLGQNNEQFF

V gene: TRBV4-2
J gene: TRBJ2-7
CDR3 protein: CASSQVGGTQSSYEQYF

V gene: TRBV7-9
J gene: TRBJ2-1
CDR3 protein: CASSSRGLSSTEQFF

V gene: TRBV3-1/TRBV3-2
J gene: TRBJ2-7
CDR3 protein: CASSQGSGGEQYF

V gene: TRBV18
J gene: TRBJ1-2
CDR3 protein: CASSPPGTALYGYTF

V gene: TRBV5-8
J gene: TRBJ2-3
CDR3 protein: CASKRTGTDTQYF

V gene: TRBV4-2
J gene: TRBJ1-2
CDR3 protein: CASSQEAGKDNYGYTF

V gene: TRBV25-1
J gene: TRBJ1-4
CDR3 protein: CASRFRQGEKLFF

V gene: TRBV29-1
J gene: TRBJ1-2
CDR3 protein: CSVVKDANPINYGYTF

V gene: TRBV7-3
J gene: TRBJ2-2
CDR3 protein: CASSFGVRGGELFF

V gene: TRBV7-2
J gene: TRBJ1-1
CDR3 protein: CASKRDGFTEAFF

V gene: TRBV30
J gene: TRBJ1-1
CDR3 protein: CAWHRGGTEAFF

V gene: TRBV27
J gene: TRBJ1-1
CDR3 protein: CASSLVGSQGTEAFF

V gene: TRBV6-1
J gene: TRBJ1-2
CDR3 protein: CASSEQGGGYTF

V gene: TRBV5-1
J gene: TRBJ2-5
CDR3 protein: CASSLAGGGYAEPEKNTQYF

V gene: TRBV3-1/TRBV3-2
J gene: TRBJ1-1
CDR3 protein: CASSRRGETEAFF

V gene: TRBV5-4
J gene: TRBJ1-2
CDR3 protein: CASTSQGGSGYGYTF

V gene: TRBV28
J gene: TRBJ1-3
CDR3 protein: CASRVTGGGDTIYF

V gene: TRBV28
J gene: TRBJ1-5
CDR3 protein: CASIHGQGTQPQHF

V gene: TRBV7-2
J gene: TRBJ1-6
CDR3 protein: CASSTQGSYNSPLHF

V gene: TRBV6-5
J gene: TRBJ2-2
CDR3 protein: CASSSQGGTGELFF

V gene: TRBV19
J gene: TRBJ1-2
CDR3 protein: CASSRTETNYGYTF

V gene: TRBV7-2
J gene: TRBJ2-1
CDR3 protein: CASSLFGQGINSEQFF

V gene: TRBV18
J gene: TRBJ2-5
CDR3 protein: CASSPPEMGAAKEEETQYF

V gene: TRBV24-1
J gene: TRBJ1-1
CDR3 protein: CATSDQYNTEAFF

V gene: TRBV5-1
J gene: TRBJ2-5
CDR3 protein: CASSETQAGARTQYF

V gene: TRBV6-1
J gene: TRBJ2-1
CDR3 protein: CASSERGRILGNEQFF

V gene: TRBV10-3
J gene: TRBJ2-1
CDR3 protein: CAISYSGLDYDEQFF

V gene: TRBV7-9
J gene: TRBJ1-1
CDR3 protein: CASSSQTGDTEAFF

V gene: TRBV6-5
J gene: TRBJ1-6
CDR3 protein: CASSRTVYNSPLHF

V gene: TRBV27
J gene: TRBJ2-6
CDR3 protein: CASSNVGGSGANVLTF

V gene: TRBV11-2
J gene: TRBJ2-1
CDR3 protein: CASSLGTSGYNEQFF

V gene: TRBV5-1
J gene: TRBJ2-1
CDR3 protein: CASSLGGTTVTEQFF

V gene: TRBV4-1
J gene: TRBJ1-2
CDR3 protein: CASSRTGTYGYTF

V gene: TRBV4-1
J gene: TRBJ2-5
CDR3 protein: CASSPSSHRARETQYF

V gene: TRBV5-5
J gene: TRBJ2-4
CDR3 protein: CASSLRSGAQNIQYF

V gene: TRBV5-4
J gene: TRBJ1-1
CDR3 protein: CASSLYGGPNTEAFF

V gene: TRBV3-1/TRBV3-2
J gene: TRBJ2-3
CDR3 protein: CASSPALSGGSTDTQYF

V gene: TRBV3-1/TRBV3-2
J gene: TRBJ1-3
CDR3 protein: CASSLSRISTGNTIYF

V gene: TRBV7-8
J gene: TRBJ2-3
CDR3 protein: CASSLTSGSGTDTQYF

V gene: TRBV14
J gene: TRBJ2-2
CDR3 protein: CASSQLHSANTGELFF

V gene: TRBV6-5
J gene: TRBJ1-1
CDR3 protein: CASSTTARGPTEAFF

V gene: TRBV28
J gene: TRBJ1-5
CDR3 protein: CASSLGGTNQPQHF

V gene: TRBV5-1
J gene: TRBJ2-6
CDR3 protein: CASSPGHGTGANVLTF

V gene: TRBV28
J gene: TRBJ2-3
CDR3 protein: CASSLGGRTDTQYF

V gene: TRBV2
J gene: TRBJ2-3
CDR3 protein: CASSGRTVTDTQYF